This TCR beta chain was recorded in a study of OX40 agonist ivuxolimab in advanced cancers. Study as a whole: An anti-OX40 (CD134) antibody with agonistic activity, ivuxolimab, was administered to patients.

Samples of blood were obtained at baseline, on cycle 4 day 1, and on cycle 7 day 1. The protocol was immunoSEQ multiplex PCR, while the TCRdb copy is restricted to in-frame clones and leaves out a portion. The table shows 97,000 or so clones, with nearly 90% occurring only once. The CDR3 length is 13 residues. The V gene's germline CDR1 is SGHRS and CDR2 YFSETQ. V dropped 2 bases and J dropped 5 bases, with 10 bases sitting between them. This specimen consisted of CD4+ or CD8+ T cells sorted from blood, obtained in a trial of the OX40 agonist ivuxolimab. The rearrangement joins TRBV5-1 to TRBJ1-1; perhaps TRBD1 as D (5 bases). This clonotype was obtained from an adult with an advanced solid tumor such as melanoma, head and neck, liver or kidney cancer. The DNA for the CDR3 is TGCGCCAGCAGCTTCACCGGGACGACTGAAGCTTTCTTT. This gives the protein CASSFTGTTEAFF.